This T cell receptor (beta chain) was captured by sequencing in a study of blood T cell repertoires in COVID-19. Study background: Specimens from acute and convalescent COVID-19 originated in the United States, Italy and Spain. PBMCs, B-cell-depleted T cells, or T cells were the source of the cDNA or gDNA that made up the material.

In this sample, this clone turned up a few times. In the original analysis: Amplification from reference gene primers served as the basis for estimated nucleated cell counts. Profiling relied on immunoSEQ multiplex PCR, and the TCRdb table lists in-frame clones only, not all of them. From that table come the V and J calls and clone size; the DNA was used to work out D and trimming. The table lists roughly 110,000 clones, roughly two thirds of them singletons. The CDR3 has 16 amino acids. The V gene lost 0 bases and the J gene lost 0 bases, with 11 bases spanning the gap. Germline loops: CDR1 SGHRS, CDR2 YFSETQ.

The receptor was derived from a human donor with acute or convalescent COVID-19. The donor label of this sample is uncertain. Sequenced: peripheral blood. This chain connects TRBV5-1 to TRBJ2-3; D might be TRBD2 (6 bases). The DNA for the CDR3 is TGCGCCAGCAGCTTGGTCGGCGGGGTCAGCACAGATACGCAGTATTTT. It encodes CASSLVGGVSTDTQYF.